This is a list of T cell receptor beta chains from one sample in a study of shared clonotypes between healthy human individuals. The protocol was immunoSEQ multiplex PCR, while the TCRdb copy is restricted to in-frame clones and leaves out a portion. The sample contains about 710,000 clones, around 73% of which appear only once. Sample: memory CD4+ T cells sorted from blood. The source of these receptors is a woman under 40 in good health. Both conserved end residues are part of each CDR3. A D gene is named only where the DNA matches it firmly.

v_call d_call cdr3_aa
TRBV19 NA CASSTTATDTQYF
TRBV5-1 TRBD2 CASSPESLAGGYNEQFF
TRBV25-1 NA CASSGWTDGGYTF
TRBV6-5 NA CASSYGSNQPQHF
TRBV6-5 NA CASSSSIAKNIQYF
TRBV28 TRBD1 CASTGQGAYQPQHF
TRBV7-2 NA CASSPQRDTVAFF
TRBV6-1 TRBD2 CATQFLGDYSYEQYF
TRBV28 NA CASSTNRGLGYEQYF
TRBV28 NA CASRTDGYSNQPQHF
TRBV4-1 NA CASSQDLSGAIGDTQYF
TRBV25-1 TRBD1 CASSDVDRGDLNEQFF
TRBV6-4 NA CASEDSMNTEAFF
TRBV4-2 NA CASSLNPVTEAFF
TRBV19 TRBD1 CASSPTTGNYGYTF
TRBV29-1 TRBD1 CSVGRRQGDSEQYF
TRBV6-6 NA CASSRNQGPYEQYF
TRBV18 NA CASSRVSSLSYNEQFF
TRBV7-9 NA CASSTQGYEQFF
TRBV11-1 NA CASRPRSGNYEQYF
TRBV9 TRBD2 CASSVGGTSGSEDTQYF
TRBV18 TRBD1 CASSPAPGTGYGYTF
TRBV4-1 TRBD1 CASSQSGTGSNEQFF
TRBV5-1 NA CASSLIVAGPTPGNTIYF
TRBV28 NA CASSSSGAQNTGELFF
TRBV15 NA CATSSDRSGNTIYF
TRBV11-2 NA CASSLGGRGNTIYF
TRBV28 TRBD1 CASSLVQGASKRTQYF
TRBV27 TRBD2 CASASGSSYNEQFF
TRBV27 TRBD2 CASIKGLAGSLGEQYF
TRBV29-1 TRBD1 CSVDGTGGNTIYF
TRBV5-8 TRBD1 CASTIKGTGEEKLFF
TRBV7-9 TRBD1 CASSLPQGASEKLFF
TRBV11-2 TRBD2 CASSLYGGAGAPRTQYF
TRBV5-8 NA CASSLDSQILTIYF
TRBV2 TRBD2 CASSGLAGGDYEQYF
TRBV19 NA CASSRSGANYGYTF
TRBV2 TRBD2 CASRGGVLAGANEQFF
TRBV11-3 NA CASSNQGSGEQYF
TRBV7-6 TRBD2 CASSVRRSGASTDTQYF
TRBV7-3 TRBD2 CASSSGGRAGTGELFF